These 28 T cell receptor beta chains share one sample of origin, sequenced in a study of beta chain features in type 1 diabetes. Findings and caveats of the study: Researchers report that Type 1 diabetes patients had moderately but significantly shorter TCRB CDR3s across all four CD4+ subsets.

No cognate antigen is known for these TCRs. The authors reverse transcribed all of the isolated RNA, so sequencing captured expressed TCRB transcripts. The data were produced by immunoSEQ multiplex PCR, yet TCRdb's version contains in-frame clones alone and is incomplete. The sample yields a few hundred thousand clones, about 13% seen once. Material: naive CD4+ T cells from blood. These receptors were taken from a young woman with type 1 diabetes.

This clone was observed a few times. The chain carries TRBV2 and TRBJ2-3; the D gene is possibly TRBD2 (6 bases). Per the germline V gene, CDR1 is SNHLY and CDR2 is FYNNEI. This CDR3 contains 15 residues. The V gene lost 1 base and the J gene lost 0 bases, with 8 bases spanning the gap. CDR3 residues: CASSEVRGSTDTQYF. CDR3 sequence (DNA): TGTGCCAGCAGTGAAGTACGGGGGAGCACAGATACGCAGTATTTT.

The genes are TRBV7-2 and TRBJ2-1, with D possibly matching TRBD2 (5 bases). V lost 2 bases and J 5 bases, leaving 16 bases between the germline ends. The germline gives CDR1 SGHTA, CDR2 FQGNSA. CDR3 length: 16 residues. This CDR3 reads CASSLSPAGLDNEQFF. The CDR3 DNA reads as TGTGCCAGCAGCTTATCCCCCGCAGGACTGGACAATGAGCAGTTCTTC.

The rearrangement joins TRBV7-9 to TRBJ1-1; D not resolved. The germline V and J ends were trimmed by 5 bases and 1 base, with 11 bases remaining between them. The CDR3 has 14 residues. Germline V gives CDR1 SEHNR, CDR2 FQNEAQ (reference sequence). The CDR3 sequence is CASSLPPGNTEAFF. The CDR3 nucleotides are TGTGCCAGCAGCCTCCCCCCGGGGAACACTGAAGCTTTCTTT.

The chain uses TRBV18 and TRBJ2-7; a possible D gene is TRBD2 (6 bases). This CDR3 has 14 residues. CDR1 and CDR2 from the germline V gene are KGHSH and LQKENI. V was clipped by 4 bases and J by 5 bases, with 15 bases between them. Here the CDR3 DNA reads TGTGCCAGCTCACGCGGGACCATTAACCACGAGCAGTACGTC. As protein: CASSRGTINHEQYV.

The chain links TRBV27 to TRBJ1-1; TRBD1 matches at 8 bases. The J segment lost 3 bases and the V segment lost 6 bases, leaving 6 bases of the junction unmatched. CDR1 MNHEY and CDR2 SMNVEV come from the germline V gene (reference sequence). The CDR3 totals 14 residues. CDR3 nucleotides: TGTGCCAGCAGGGACAGGGTAGGGGACACTGAAGCTTTCTTT. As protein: CASRDRVGDTEAFF.

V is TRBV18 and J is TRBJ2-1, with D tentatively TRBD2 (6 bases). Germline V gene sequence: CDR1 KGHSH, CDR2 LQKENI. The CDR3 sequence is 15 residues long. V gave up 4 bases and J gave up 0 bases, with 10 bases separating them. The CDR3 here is CASSLAASSYNEQFF. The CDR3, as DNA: TGTGCCAGCTCACTAGCGGCGAGCTCCTACAATGAGCAGTTCTTC.

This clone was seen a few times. CDR3 nucleotide sequence: TGTGCCAGCTCACCACAGGCTAGCGGGAGGACCGGGGAGCTGTTTTTT. It is translated as CASSPQASGRTGELFF. The chain recombines TRBV18 with TRBJ2-2; 11 bases align to TRBD2. Unmatched junction bases numbered 3, after V lost 1 base and J lost 5 bases. The germline V gene has CDR1 KGHSH and CDR2 LQKENI. The CDR3 has 16 residues.

The CDR3, as DNA: TGTGCCAGTAGTGCCGGACAGGGGAGAGAGACCCAGTACTTC. This gives the protein CASSAGQGRETQYF. The chain has TRBV19 and TRBJ2-5, with 9 bases lining up with TRBD1. Trimming at V came to 5 bases and at J to 4 bases, leaving 5 bases not matched to a gene. Per germline, CDR1 LNHDA and CDR2 SQIVND (reference sequence). The CDR3 length is 14 residues.

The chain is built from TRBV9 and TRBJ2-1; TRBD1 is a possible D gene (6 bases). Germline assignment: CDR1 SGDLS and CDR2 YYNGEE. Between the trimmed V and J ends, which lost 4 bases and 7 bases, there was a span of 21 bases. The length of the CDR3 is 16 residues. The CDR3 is CASSTLQGLLGNEQFF. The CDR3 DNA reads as TGTGCCAGCAGCACACTACAGGGTTTGTTGGGGAATGAGCAGTTCTTC.

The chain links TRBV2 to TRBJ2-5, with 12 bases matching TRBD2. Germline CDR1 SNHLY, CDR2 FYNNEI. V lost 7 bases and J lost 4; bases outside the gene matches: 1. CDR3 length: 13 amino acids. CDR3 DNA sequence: TGTGCCAGCAAGGGACTAGCGGGAGAGACCCAGTACTTC. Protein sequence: CASKGLAGETQYF.

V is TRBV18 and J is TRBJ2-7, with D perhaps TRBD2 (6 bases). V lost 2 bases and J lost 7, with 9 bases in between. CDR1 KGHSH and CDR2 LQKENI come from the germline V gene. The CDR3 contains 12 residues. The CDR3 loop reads CASSPGTGEQYV. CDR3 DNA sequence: TGTGCCAGCTCACCAGGGACTGGGGAGCAGTACGTC.

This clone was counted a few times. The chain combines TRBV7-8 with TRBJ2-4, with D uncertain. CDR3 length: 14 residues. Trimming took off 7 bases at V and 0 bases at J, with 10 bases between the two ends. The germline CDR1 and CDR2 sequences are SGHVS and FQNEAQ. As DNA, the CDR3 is TGTGCCAGCAATCCAGTCCTAGCCAAAAACATTCAGTACTTC. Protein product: CASNPVLAKNIQYF.

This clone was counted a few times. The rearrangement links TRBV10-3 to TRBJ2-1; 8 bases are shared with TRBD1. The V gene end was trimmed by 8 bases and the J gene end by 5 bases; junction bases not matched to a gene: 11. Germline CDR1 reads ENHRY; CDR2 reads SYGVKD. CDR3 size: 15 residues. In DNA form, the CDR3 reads TGTGCCATCTCATGGACAGGGATTAGTAACAATGAGCAGTTCTTC. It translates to CAISWTGISNNEQFF.

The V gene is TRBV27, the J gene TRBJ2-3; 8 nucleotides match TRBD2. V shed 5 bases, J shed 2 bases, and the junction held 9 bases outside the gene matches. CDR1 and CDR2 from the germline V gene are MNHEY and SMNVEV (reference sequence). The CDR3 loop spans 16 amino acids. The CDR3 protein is CASSPFSGTFTDTQYF. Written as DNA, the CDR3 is TGTGCCAGCAGTCCCTTTAGCGGGACCTTCACAGATACGCAGTATTTT.

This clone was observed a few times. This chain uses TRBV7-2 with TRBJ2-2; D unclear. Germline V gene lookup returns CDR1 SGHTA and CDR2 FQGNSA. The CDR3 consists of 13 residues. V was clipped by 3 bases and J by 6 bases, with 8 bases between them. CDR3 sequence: CASSLLQAGELFF. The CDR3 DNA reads TGTGCCAGCAGCTTGCTGCAGGCCGGGGAGCTGTTTTTT. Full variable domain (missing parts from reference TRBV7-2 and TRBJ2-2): GAGVSQSPSNKVTEKGKDVELRCDPISGHTALYWYRQSLGQGLEFLIYFQGNSAPDKSGLPSDRFSAERTGGSVSTLTIQRTQQEDSAVYLCASSLLQAGELFFGEGSRLTVL.

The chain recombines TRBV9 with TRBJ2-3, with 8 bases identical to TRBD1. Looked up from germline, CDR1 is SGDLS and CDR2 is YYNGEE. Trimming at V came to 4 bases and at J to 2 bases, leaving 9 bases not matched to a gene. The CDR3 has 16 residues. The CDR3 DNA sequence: TGTGCCAGCAGCCCCCGAGGACAGGGCTACACAGATACGCAGTATTTT. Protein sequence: CASSPRGQGYTDTQYF.

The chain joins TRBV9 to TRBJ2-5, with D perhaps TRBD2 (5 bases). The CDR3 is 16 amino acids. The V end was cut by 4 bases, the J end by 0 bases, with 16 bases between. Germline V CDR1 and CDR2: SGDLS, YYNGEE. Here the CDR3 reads CASSPRTAGYQETQYF. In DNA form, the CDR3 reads TGTGCCAGCAGCCCCAGGACGGCGGGCTACCAAGAGACCCAGTACTTC.

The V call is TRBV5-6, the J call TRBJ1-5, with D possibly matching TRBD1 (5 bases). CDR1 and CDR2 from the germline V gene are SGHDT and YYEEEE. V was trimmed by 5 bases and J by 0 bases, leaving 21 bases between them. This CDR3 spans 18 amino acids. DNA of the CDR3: TGTGCCAGCAGACGTGGGCAGGGCCCTAGTTATAGCAATCAGCCCCAGCATTTT. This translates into CASRRGQGPSYSNQPQHF. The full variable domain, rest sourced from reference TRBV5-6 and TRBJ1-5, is DAGVTQSPTHLIKTRGQQVTLRCSPKSGHDTVSWYQQALGQGPQFIFQYYEEEERQRGNFPDRFSGHQFPNYSSELNVNALLLGDSALYLCASRRGQGPSYSNQPQHFGDGTRLSIL.

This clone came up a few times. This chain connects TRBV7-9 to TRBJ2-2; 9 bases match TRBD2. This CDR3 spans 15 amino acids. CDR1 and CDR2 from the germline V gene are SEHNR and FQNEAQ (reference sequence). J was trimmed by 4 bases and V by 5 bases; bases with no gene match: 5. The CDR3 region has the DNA TGTGCCAGCAGCCCCCGACTAGCGGTCACCGGGGAGCTGTTTTTT. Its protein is CASSPRLAVTGELFF.

CDR3 DNA sequence: TGTGCCAGCAGTCAGCGGGCCGGCCCCCAAGAGACCCAGTACTTC. Its translation is CASSQRAGPQETQYF. The chain carries TRBV28 and TRBJ2-5; maybe TRBD2 (6 bases). The germline V gene has CDR1 MDHEN and CDR2 SYDVKM. Trimming left V 5 bases short and J 1 base short, with 14 bases between. This CDR3 comprises 15 residues.

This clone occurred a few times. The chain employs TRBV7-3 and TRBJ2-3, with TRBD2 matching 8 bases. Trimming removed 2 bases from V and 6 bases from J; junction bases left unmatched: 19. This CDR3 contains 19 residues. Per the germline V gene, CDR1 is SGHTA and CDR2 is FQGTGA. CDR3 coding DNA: TGTGCCAGCAGCTTATGGGCCCCGGGTTGGGCTAGCGGGCTGGATACGCAGTATTTT. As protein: CASSLWAPGWASGLDTQYF.

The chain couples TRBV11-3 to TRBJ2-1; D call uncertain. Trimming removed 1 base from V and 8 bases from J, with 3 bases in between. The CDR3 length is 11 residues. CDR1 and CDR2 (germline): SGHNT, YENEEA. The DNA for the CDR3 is TGTGCCAGCAGCTTAGCGGATGAGCAGTTCTTC. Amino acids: CASSLADEQFF.

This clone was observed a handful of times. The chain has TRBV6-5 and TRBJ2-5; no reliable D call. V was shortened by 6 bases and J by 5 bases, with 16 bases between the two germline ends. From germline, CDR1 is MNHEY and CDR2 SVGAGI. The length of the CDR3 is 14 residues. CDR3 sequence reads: CASSRTGFSETQYF. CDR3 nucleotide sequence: TGTGCCAGCAGCAGAACCGGGTTCAGTGAGACCCAGTACTTC.

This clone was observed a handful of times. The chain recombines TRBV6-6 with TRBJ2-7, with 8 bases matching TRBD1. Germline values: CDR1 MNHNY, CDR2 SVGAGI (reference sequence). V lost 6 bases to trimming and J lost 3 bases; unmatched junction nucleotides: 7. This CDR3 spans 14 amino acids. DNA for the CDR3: TGTGCCAGCAGAAAAGACAGGGGAAACTACGAGCAGTACGTC. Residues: CASRKDRGNYEQYV.

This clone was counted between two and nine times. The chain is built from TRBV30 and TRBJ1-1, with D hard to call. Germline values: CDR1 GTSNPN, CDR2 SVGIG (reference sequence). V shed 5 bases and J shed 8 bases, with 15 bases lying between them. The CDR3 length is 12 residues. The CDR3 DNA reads TGTGCCTGGGGTATTTCATTAGAGGAAGCTTTCTTT. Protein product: CAWGISLEEAFF.

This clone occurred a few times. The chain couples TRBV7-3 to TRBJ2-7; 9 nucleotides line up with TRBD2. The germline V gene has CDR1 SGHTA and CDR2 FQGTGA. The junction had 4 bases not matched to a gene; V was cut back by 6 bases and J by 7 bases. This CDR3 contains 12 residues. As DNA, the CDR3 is TGTGCCAGCAGTAGCGGGAGTGGGGAGCAGTACTTC. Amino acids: CASSSGSGEQYF.

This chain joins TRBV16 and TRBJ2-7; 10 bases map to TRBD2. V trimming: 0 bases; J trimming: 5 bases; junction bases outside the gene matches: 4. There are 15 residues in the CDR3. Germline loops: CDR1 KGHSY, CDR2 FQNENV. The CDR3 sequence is CASSQSSGRANEQYF. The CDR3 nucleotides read TGTGCCAGCAGCCAATCCAGCGGGAGGGCCAACGAGCAGTACTTC.

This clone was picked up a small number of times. The CDR3 DNA follows: TGTGCCAGCACCACCCAGGGGATGAACACTGAAGCTTTCTTT. It translates to CASTTQGMNTEAFF. The J gene is TRBJ1-1, the V gene TRBV7-9; D may be TRBD1 (6 bases). V was trimmed by 7 bases and J by 0 bases, leaving 12 bases between them. Germline lookup yields CDR1 SEHNR and CDR2 FQNEAQ (reference sequence). The CDR3 spans 14 residues.